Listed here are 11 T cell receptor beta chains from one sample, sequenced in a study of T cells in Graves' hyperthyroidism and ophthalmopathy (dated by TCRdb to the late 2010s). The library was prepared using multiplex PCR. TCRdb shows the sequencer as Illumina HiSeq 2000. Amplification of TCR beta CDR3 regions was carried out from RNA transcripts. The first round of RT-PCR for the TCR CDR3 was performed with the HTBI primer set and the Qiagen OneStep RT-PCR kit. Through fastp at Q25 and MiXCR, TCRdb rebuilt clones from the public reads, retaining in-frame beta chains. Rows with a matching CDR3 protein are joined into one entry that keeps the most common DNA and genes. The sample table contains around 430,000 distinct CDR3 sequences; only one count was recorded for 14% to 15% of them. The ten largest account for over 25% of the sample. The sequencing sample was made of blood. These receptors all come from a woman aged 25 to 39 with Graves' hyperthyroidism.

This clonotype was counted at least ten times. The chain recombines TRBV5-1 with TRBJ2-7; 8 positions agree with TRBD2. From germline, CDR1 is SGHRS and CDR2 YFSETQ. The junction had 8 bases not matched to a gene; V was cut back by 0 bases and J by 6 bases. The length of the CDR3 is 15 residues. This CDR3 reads CASSLASGGFGEQYF. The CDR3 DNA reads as TGCGCCAGCAGCTTGGCTTCGGGAGGGTTTGGCGAGCAGTACTTC.

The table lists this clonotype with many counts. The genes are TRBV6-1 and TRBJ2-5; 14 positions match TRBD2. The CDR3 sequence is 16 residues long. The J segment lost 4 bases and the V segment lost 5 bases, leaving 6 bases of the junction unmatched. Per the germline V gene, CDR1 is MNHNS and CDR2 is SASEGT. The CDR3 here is CASSSGLAGVRETQYF. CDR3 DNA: TGTGCCAGCAGTTCGGGACTAGCGGGAGTGCGAGAGACCCAGTACTTC.

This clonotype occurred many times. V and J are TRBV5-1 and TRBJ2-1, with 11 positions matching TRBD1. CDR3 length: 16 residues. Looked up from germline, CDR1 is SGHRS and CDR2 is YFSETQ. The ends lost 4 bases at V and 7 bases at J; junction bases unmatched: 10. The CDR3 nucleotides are TGCGCCAGCAGCAAGACCGGGACAGGGGGGAGAAATGAGCAGTTCTTC. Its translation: CASSKTGTGGRNEQFF.

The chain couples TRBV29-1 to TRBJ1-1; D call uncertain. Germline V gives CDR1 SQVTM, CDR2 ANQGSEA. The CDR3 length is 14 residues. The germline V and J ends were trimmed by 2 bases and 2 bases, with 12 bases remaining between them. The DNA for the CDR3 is TGCAGCGTTGAACATCGTCAGGCAAACACTGAAGCTTTCTTT. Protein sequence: CSVEHRQANTEAFF.

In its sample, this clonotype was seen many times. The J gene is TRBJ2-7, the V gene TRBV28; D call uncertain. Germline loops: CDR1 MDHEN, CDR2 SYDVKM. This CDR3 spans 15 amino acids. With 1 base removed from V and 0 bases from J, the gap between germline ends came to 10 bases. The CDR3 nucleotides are TGTGCCAGCAGTTTATTTGGCAGCCTCTCCTACGAGCAGTACTTC. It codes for CASSLFGSLSYEQYF.

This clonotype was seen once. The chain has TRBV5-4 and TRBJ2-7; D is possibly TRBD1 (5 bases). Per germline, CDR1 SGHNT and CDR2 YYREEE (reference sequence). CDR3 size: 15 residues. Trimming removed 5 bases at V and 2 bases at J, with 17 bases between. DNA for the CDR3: TGTGCCAGCAGACGTGACAGAGGTCCTACCTACGAGCAGTACTTC. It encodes CASRRDRGPTYEQYF. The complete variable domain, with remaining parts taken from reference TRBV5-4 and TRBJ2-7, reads ETGVTQSPTHLIKTRGQQVTLRCSSQSGHNTVSWYQQALGQGPQFIFQYYREEENGRGNFPPRFSGLQFPNYSSELNVNALELDDSALYLCASRRDRGPTYEQYFGPGTRLTVT.

CDR3 in amino acids: CASKSDRAFYGYTF. CDR3 DNA sequence: TGTGCCAGCAAGTCGGACAGGGCCTTCTATGGCTACACCTTC. The genes are TRBV7-2 and TRBJ1-2; 8 bases match TRBD1. J lost 4 bases, V lost 7 bases, and 8 bases had no gene match. This CDR3 is 14 amino acids long. The germline V gene encodes CDR1 SGHTA and CDR2 FQGNSA.

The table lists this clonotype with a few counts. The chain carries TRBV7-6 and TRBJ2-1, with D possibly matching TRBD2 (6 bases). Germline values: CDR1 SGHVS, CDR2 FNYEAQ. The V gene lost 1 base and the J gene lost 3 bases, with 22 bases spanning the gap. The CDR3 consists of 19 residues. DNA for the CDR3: TGTGCCAGCAGCTTAGACTCCCGGTGGACTACCCCCATCTACAATGAGCAGTTCTTC. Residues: CASSLDSRWTTPIYNEQFF.

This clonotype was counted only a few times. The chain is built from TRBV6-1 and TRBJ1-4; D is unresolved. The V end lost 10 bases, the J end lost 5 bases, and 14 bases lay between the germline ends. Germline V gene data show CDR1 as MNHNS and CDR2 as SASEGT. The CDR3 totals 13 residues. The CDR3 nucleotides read TGTGCCATCCGATCCAACGGGAATGAAAAACTGTTTTTT. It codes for CAIRSNGNEKLFF.

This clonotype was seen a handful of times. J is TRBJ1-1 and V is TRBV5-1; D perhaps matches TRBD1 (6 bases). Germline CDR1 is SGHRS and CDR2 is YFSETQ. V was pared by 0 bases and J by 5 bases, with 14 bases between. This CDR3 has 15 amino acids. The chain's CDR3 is CASSLGDTSRTEAFF. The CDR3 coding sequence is TGCGCCAGCAGCTTGGGGGACACCTCAAGAACTGAAGCTTTCTTT.

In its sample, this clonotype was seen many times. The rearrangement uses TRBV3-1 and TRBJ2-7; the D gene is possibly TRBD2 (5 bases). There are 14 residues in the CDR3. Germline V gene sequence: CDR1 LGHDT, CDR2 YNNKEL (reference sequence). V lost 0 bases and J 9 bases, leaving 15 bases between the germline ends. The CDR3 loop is CASSQDQAAVGQYF. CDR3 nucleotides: TGTGCCAGCAGCCAAGATCAGGCAGCGGTTGGGCAGTACTTC.